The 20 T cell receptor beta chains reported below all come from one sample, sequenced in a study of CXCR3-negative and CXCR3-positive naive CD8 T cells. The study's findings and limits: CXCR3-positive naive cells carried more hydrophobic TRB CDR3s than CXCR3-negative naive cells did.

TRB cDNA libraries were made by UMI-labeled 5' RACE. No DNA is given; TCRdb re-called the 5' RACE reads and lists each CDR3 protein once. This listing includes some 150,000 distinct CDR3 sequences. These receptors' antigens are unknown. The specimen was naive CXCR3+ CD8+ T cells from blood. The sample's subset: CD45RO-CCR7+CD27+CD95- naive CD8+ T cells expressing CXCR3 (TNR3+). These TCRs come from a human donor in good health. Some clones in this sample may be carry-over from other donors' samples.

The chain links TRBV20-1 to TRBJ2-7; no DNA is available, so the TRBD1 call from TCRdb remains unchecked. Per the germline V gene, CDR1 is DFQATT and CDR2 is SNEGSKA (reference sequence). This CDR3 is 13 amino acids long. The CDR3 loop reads CSARRGQGYEQYF.

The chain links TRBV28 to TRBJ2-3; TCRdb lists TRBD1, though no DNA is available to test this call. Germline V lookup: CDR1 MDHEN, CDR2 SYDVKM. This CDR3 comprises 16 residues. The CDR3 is CASSFADRPSTDTQYF.

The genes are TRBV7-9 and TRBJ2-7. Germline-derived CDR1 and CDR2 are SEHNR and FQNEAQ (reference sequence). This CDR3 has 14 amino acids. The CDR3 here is CASSLATADMEQYF.

The CDR3 sequence is CSVEGIAGEYEQYF. V usage is TRBV29-1 and J usage is TRBJ2-7; there is no DNA to check the TCRdb D call of TRBD2. The germline V gene has CDR1 SQVTM and CDR2 ANQGSEA. This CDR3 contains 14 residues.

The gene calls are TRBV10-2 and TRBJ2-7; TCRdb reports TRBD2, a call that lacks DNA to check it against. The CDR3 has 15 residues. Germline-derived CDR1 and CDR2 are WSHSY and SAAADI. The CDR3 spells CASSDVAGGWDEQYF.

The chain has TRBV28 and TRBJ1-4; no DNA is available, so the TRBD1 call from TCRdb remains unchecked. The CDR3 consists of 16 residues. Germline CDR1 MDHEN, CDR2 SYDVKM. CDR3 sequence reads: CASSSRDRVTNEKLFF. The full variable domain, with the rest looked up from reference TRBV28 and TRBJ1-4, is DVKVTQSSRYLVKRTGEKVFLECVQDMDHENMFWYRQDPGLGLRLIYFSYDVKMKEKGDIPEGYSVSREKKERFSLILESASTNQTSMYLCASSSRDRVTNEKLFFGSGTQLSVL.

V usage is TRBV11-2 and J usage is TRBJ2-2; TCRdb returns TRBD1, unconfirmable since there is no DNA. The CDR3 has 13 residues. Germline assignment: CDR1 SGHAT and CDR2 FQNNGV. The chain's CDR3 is CASSQSGQGELFF.

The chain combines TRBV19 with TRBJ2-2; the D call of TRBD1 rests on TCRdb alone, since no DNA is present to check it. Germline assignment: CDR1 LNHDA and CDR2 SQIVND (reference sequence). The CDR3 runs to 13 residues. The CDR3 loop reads CASNPPLGGELFF.

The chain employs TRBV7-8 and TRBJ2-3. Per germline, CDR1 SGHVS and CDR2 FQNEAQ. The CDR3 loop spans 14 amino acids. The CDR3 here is CASSLALAADTQYF.

The CDR3 is CASSSKVSYEQYF. The J gene is TRBJ2-7, the V gene TRBV7-9. The CDR3 covers 13 residues. The germline CDR1 and CDR2 sequences are SEHNR and FQNEAQ (reference sequence).

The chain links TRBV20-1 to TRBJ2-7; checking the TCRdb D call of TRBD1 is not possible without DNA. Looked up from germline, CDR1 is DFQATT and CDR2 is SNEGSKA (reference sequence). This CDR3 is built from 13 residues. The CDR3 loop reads CSARETGTYEQYF.

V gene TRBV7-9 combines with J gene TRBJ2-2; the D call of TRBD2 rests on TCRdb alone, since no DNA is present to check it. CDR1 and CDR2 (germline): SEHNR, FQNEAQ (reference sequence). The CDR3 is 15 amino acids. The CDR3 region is CASSFEAGGPGELFF.

The CDR3: CASSPSGGAFYEQYF. The chain links TRBV12-3 or TRBV12-4 to TRBJ2-7; checking the TCRdb D call of TRBD2 is not possible without DNA. The length of the CDR3 is 15 residues.

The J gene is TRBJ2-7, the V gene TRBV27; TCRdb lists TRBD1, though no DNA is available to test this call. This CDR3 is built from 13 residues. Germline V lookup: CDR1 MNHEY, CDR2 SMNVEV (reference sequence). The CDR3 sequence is CASRAGQGYEQYF.

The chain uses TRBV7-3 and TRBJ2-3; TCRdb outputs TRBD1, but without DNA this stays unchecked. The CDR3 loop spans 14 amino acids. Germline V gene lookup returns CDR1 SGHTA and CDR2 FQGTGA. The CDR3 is CASSTGDYTDTQYF.

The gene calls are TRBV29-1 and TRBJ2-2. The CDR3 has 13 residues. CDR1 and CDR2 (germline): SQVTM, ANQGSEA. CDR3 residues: CSVLEANTGELFF.

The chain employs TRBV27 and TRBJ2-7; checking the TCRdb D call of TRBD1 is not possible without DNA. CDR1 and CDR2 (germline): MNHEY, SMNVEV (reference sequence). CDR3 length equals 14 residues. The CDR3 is CASSSPTVSYEQYF.

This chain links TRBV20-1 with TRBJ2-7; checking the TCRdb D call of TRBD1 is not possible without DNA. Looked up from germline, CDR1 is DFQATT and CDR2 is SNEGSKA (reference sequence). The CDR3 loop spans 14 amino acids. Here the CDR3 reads CSARPLTGGREQYF.

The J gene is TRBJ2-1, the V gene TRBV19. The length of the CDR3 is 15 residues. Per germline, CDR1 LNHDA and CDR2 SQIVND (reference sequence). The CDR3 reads CASSIASGLYNEQFF.

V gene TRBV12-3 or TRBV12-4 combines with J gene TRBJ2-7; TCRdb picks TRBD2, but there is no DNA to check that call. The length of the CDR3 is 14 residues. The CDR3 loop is CASSLSPGTYEQYF.